This record looks at one T cell receptor beta chain sequence and its context. The CDR3 extends over 16 amino acids. The V segment lost 1 base and the J segment 6 bases; nucleotides outside the gene matches: 10. In germline, CDR1 is DFQATT, CDR2 SNEGSKA (reference sequence). The sample belongs to a study of blood T cells in healthy people across ages. Sample-barcoded 5' priming and a J-beta primer mix drove a second PCR of roughly 6 to 12 cycles. MiXCR was run by TCRdb on the 5' RACE reads, yielding one entry per CDR3 protein. The table shows approximately 490,000 distinct CDR3 sequences, with approximately 25% occurring only once. These data also featured in a second study, about T cells of mothers and their children. From that study: Samples were provided by three healthy Caucasian mothers and their six children.

This clonotype was obtained from a boy younger than 18 in good health. The V and J genes are TRBV20-1 and TRBJ2-3; 10 positions match TRBD2. Sequenced sample: blood. CDR3 residues: CSARGFLAGVADTQYF. CDR3 DNA: TGCAGTGCTAGAGGATTTCTAGCGGGGGTGGCCGATACGCAGTATTTT.